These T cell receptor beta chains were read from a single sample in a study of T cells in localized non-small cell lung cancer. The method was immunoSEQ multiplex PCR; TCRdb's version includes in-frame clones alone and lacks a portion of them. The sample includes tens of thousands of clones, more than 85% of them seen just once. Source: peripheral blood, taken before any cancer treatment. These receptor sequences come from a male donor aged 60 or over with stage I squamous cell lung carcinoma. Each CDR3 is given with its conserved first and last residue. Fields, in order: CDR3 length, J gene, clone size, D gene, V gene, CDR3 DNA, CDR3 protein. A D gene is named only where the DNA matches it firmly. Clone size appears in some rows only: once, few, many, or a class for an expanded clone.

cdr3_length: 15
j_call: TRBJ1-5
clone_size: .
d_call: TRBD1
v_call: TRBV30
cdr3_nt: TGTGCCTGGAGTGTCCCGGGGACAGGGAATCAGCCCCAGCATTTT
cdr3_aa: CAWSVPGTGNQPQHF

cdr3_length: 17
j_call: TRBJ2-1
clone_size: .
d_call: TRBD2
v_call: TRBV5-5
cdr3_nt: TGTGCCAGCAGCCCTTATCCTAGCGGGAGGGGGGACAATGAGCAGTTCTTC
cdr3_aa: CASSPYPSGRGDNEQFF

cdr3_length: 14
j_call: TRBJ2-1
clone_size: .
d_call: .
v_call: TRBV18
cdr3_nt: TGTGCCAGCTCACCCTGGGGATGGGGGAATGAGCAGTTCTTC
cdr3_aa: CASSPWGWGNEQFF

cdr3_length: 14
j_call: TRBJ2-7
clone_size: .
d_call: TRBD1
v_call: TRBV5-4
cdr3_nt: TGTGCCAGCAGCCGAGGGACAGGGAGCTACGAGCAGTACTTC
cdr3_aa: CASSRGTGSYEQYF

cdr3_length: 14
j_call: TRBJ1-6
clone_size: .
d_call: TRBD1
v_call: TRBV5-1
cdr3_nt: TGCGCCAGCAGCCCGGACAGGGTTAATTCACCCCTCCACTTT
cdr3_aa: CASSPDRVNSPLHF

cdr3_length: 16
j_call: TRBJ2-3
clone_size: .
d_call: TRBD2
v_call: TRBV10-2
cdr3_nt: TGCGCCAGCAGTTTTTTTTTAGCGGGGGTCACAGATACGCAGTATTTT
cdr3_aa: CASSFFLAGVTDTQYF

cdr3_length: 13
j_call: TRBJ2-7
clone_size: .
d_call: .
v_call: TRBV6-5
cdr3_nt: TGTGCCAGCAGTCCTTGGAGTCGCTCCGAGCAGTACTTC
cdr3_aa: CASSPWSRSEQYF

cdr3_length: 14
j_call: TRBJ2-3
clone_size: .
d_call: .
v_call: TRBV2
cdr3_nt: TGTGCCAGCAGTCTAAATATGGCAGTCGATACGCAGTATTTT
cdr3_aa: CASSLNMAVDTQYF

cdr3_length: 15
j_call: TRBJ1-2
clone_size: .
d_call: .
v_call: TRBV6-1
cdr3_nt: TGTGCCAGCAGTGACGGTCGGGGGGCGACCCGAGGCTACACCTTC
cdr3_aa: CASSDGRGATRGYTF

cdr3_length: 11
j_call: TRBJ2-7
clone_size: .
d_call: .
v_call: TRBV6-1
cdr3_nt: TGTGCCAGCAGTTATCGGTACGAGCAGTACTTC
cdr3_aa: CASSYRYEQYF

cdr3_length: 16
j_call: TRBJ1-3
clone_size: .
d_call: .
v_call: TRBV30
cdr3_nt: TGTGCCTGGAGGGGTATCGGAAGTCTCTCTGGAAACACCATATATTTT
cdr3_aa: CAWRGIGSLSGNTIYF

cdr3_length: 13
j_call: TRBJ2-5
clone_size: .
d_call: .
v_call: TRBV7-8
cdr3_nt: TGTGCCAGCACCCTTACGGGAGAAGAGACCCAGTACTTC
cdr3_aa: CASTLTGEETQYF

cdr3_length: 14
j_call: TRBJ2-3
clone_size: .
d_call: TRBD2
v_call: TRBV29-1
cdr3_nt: TGCAGCGTTGATAAAGCGGGGGCCACAGATACGCAGTATTTT
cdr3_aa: CSVDKAGATDTQYF

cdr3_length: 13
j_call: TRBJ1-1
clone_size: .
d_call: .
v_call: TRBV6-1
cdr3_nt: TGTGCCAGCAGTGAATCCCCCTTCACTGAAGCTTTCTTT
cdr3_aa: CASSESPFTEAFF

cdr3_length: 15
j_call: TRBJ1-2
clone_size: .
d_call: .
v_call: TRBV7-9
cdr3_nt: TGTGCCAGCAGAAGCAGTGGTGGGGAGAGCTATGGCTACACCTTC
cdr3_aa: CASRSSGGESYGYTF

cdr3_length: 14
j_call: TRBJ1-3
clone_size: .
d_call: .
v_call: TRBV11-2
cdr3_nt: TGTGCCAGCAGCTTAGGTGGGAGCAGTTACACCATATATTTT
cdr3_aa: CASSLGGSSYTIYF

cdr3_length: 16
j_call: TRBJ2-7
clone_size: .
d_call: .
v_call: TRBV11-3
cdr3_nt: TGTGCCAGCAGCCCCCCGGGGCGGGGGCCTTCCCACGAGCAGTACTTC
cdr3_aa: CASSPPGRGPSHEQYF

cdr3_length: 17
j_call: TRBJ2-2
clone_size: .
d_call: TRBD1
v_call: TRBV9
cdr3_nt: TGTGCCAGCAGCTCCAGGACAGGGTCGCTGAACACCGGGGAGCTGTTTTTT
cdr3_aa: CASSSRTGSLNTGELFF

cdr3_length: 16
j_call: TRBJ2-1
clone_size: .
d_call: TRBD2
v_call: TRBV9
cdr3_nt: TGTGCCAGCAGCGTAGGGGCGGGAGGGATCACTAATGAGCAGTTCTTC
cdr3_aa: CASSVGAGGITNEQFF

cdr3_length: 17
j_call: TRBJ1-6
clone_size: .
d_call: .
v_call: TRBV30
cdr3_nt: TGTGCCTGGAGCAAGATCCCAGGGAGCTCCTATAATTCACCCCTCCACTTT
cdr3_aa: CAWSKIPGSSYNSPLHF

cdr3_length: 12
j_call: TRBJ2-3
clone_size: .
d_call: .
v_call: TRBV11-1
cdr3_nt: TGTGCCAGCAGCTTCACAGCGGATACGCAGTATTTT
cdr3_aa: CASSFTADTQYF

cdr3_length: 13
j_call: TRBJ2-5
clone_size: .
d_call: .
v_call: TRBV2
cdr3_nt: TGTGCCAGCAGCCGTGAGAGAGAAGAGACCCAGTACTTC
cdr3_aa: CASSREREETQYF

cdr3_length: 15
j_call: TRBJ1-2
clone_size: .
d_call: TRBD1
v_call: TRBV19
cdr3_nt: TGTGCCAGTAGTTCCCGGACAGGGGGGGACTATGGCTACACCTTC
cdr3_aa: CASSSRTGGDYGYTF

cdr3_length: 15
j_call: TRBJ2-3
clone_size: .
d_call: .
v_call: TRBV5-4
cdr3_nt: TGTGCCAGCAGCTTGGACTACCGTCCCACAGATACGCAGTATTTT
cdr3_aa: CASSLDYRPTDTQYF

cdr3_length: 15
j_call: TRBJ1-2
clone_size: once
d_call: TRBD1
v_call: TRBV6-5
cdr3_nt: TGTGCCAGCAGGGACAGGGGGCGGCAGGGCTATGGCTACACCTTC
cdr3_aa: CASRDRGRQGYGYTF

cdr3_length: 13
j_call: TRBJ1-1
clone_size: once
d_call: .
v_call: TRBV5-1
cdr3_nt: TGCGCCAGCAGCCAAATCTTGGACACTGAAGCTTTCTTT
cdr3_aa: CASSQILDTEAFF

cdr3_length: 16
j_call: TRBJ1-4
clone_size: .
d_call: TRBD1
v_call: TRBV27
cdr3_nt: TGTGCCAGCAGTTTATCGCTTCCAGGGGGTAATGAAAAACTGTTTTTT
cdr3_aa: CASSLSLPGGNEKLFF